The TCR beta chain described here comes from a study of shared clonotypes between healthy human individuals. Positively selected for CCR7, the CD45RO-negative cells used as naive CD8 cells excluded terminally differentiated effector memory CD45RA+ cells. Study results and limitations: Rarefaction curves obtained for sorted subsets showed sequencing incomplete despite large depth.

V was shortened by 6 bases and J by 4 bases, with 20 bases between the two germline ends. CDR1 SGHVS and CDR2 FQNEAQ come from the germline V gene. The CDR3 sequence is 16 residues long. Some clones are missing from TCRdb's copy, which holds only in-frame ones; the method was immunoSEQ multiplex PCR. The table has roughly 2.1 million clones, about 93% seen once. With regard to this clone: The antigen is not known.

This TCR derives from a man younger than 35 in good health. Some clones in this sample may be carry-over from other donors' samples. The source material was naive CD8+ T cells from PBMCs. The chain employs TRBV7-8 and TRBJ2-3; D is possibly TRBD1 (6 bases). CDR3 sequence: CASSRYVGRGPDTQYF. CDR3 sequence (DNA): TGTGCCAGCAGTCGCTACGTCGGCAGGGGCCCAGATACGCAGTATTTT.